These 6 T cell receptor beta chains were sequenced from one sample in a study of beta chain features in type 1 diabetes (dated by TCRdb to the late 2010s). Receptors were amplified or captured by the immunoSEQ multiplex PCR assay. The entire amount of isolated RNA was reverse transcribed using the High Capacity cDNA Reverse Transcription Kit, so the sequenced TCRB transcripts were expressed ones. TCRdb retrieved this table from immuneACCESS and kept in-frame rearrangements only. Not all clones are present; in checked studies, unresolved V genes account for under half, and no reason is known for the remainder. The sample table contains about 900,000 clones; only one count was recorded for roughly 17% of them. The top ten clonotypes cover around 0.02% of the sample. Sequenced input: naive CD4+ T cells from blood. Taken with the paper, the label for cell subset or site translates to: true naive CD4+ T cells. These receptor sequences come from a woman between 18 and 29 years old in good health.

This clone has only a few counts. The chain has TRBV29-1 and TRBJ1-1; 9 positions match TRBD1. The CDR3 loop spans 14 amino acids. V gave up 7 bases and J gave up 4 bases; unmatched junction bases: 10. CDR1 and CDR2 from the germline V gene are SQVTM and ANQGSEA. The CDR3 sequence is CSAGQGNSGTEAFF. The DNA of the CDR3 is TGCAGCGCCGGACAGGGGAACAGCGGCACTGAAGCTTTCTTT.

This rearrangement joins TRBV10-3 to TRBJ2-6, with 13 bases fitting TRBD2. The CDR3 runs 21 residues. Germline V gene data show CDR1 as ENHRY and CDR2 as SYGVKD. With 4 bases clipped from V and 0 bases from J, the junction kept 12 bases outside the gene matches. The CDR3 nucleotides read TGTGCCATCAGTGGACCTTTGACTAGCGGGAGGCCACTCTCTGGGGCCAACGTCCTGACTTTC. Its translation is CAISGPLTSGRPLSGANVLTF.

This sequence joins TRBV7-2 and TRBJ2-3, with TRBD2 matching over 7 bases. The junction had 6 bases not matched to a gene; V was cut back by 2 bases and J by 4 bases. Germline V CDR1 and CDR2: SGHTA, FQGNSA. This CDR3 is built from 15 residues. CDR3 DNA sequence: TGTGCCAGCAGCTTACTGGTGGGAGGGGCAGATACGCAGTATTTT. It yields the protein CASSLLVGGADTQYF.

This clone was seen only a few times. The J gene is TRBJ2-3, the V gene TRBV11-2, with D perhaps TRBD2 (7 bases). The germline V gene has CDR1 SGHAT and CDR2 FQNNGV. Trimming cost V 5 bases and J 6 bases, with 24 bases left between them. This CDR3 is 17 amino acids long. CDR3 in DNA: TGTGCCAGCAGCATGCGCAGGGGAGGGTTCGCTTCTGATACGCAGTATTTT. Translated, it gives CASSMRRGGFASDTQYF.

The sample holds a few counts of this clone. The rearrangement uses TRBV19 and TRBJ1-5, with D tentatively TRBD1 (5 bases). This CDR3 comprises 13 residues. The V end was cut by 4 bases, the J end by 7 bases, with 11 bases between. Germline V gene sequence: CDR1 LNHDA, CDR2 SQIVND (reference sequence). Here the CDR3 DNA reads TGTGCCAGTAGTACCAGGGTAGGCCAGCCCCAGCATTTT. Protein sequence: CASSTRVGQPQHF.

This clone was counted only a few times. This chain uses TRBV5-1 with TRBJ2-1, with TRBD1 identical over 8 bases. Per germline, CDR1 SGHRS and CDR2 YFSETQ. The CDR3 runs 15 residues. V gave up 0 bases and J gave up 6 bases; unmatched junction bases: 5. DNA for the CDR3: TGCGCCAGCAGCTTGGTCCAGGGGGCCGGCAATGAGCAGTTCTTC. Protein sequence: CASSLVQGAGNEQFF.